The clone carrying this T cell receptor beta chain was detected only a few times. Its antigen is still unknown. Trimming removed 0 bases from V and 5 bases from J, with 8 bases in between. The CDR3 length is 13 residues. The germline gives CDR1 SGHTA, CDR2 FQGNSA. This entry is derived from a study of response to subunit inactivated influenza vaccine. Overall study findings and caveats: Authors suggested seasonal influenza vaccinations each recruit few new T cells.

Using its own MiXCR run on the RT-PCR reads, TCRdb lists one record per CDR3 protein. The repertoire holds more than 450,000 distinct CDR3 sequences, with about 11% as singletons. This receptor was taken from a man in his fifties who received an inactivated influenza vaccine. Material: PBMCs from blood, obtained on the day of vaccination. The chain links TRBV7-2 to TRBJ2-7; possible D gene TRBD2, 5 bases. CDR3 sequence (DNA): TGTGCCAGCAGCTTAGCTAGCGCCCACGAGCAGTACTTC. It specifies CASSLASAHEQYF. Full variable domain (outside the CDR3, taken from reference TRBV7-2 and TRBJ2-7): GAGVSQSPSNKVTEKGKDVELRCDPISGHTALYWYRQSLGQGLEFLIYFQGNSAPDKSGLPSDRFSAERTGGSVSTLTIQRTQQEDSAVYLCASSLASAHEQYFGPGTRLTVT.